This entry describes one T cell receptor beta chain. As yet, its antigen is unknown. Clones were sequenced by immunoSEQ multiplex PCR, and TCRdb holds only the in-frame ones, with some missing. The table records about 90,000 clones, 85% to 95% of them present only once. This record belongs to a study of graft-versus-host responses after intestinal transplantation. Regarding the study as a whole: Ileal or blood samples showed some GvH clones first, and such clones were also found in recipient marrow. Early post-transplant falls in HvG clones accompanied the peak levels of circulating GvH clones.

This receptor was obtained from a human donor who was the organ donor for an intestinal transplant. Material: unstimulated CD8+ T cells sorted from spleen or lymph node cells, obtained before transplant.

CDR3 DNA: TGTGCCACCAGCAGTGACTCGACTAGCGGGTATTACAATGAGCAGTTCTTC. It yields the protein CATSSDSTSGYYNEQFF. The chain recombines TRBV15 with TRBJ2-1; the match to TRBD2 covers 10 bases. Per germline, CDR1 LNHNV and CDR2 YYDKDF (reference sequence). This CDR3 region has 17 residues. V was clipped by 3 bases and J by 4 bases; unmatched bases: 9.